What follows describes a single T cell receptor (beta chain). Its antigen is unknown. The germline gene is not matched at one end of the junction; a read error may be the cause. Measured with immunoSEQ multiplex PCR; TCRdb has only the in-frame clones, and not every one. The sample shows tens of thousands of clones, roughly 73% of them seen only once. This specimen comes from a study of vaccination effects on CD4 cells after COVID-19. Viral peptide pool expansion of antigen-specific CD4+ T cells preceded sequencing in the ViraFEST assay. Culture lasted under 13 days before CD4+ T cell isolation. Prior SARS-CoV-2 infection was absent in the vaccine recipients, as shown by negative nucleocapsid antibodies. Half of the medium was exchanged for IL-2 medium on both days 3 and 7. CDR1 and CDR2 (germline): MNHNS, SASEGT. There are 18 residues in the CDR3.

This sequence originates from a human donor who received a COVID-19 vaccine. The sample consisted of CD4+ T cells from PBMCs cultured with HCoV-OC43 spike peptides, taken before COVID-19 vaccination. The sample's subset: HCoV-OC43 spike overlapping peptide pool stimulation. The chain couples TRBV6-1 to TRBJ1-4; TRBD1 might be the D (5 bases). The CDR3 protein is CASSEARGASANYDKLFF. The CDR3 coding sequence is TGTGCCAGCAGTGAAGCAAGGGGCGCAAGCGCCAACTATGACAAACTGTTTTTT.